These 24 T cell receptor beta chains originate from one sample sequenced in a study of cytomegalovirus exposure and HLA in healthy donors. Amplification used 60 Vbeta primers and 13 Jbeta primers. Using immunoSEQ multiplex PCR, the repertoire was profiled, and TCRdb retains in-frame clones only, with some absent. This sample has tens of thousands of clones, with about 72% found just once. Sequences were obtained from PBMCs. Receptor source: a woman aged 40 to 50 in good health and CMV-seropositive.

The chain recombines TRBV7-9 with TRBJ1-4; D might be TRBD1 (5 bases). In germline, CDR1 is SEHNR, CDR2 FQNEAQ (reference sequence). There are 13 residues in the CDR3. The V and J ends lost 5 bases and 8 bases respectively, with 12 bases between them. CDR3 protein: CASSPGLGEKLFF. The CDR3 region has the DNA TGTGCCAGCAGCCCAGGGCTGGGGGAAAAACTGTTTTTT.

This clone has a handful of counts. The CDR3 DNA is TGTGCCAGCAGCCCATTTCCGGGGACAGGGGAGGACTATGGCTACACCTTC. Protein product: CASSPFPGTGEDYGYTF. This chain connects TRBV11-2 to TRBJ1-2; 10 bases match TRBD1. Trimming cost V 5 bases and J 3 bases; bases outside gene matches: 12. The germline gives CDR1 SGHAT, CDR2 FQNNGV. The CDR3 has 17 residues.

V usage is TRBV5-1 and J usage is TRBJ1-2, with D possibly matching TRBD1 (6 bases). From germline, CDR1 is SGHRS and CDR2 YFSETQ. The CDR3 has 13 residues. V gave up 4 bases and J gave up 6 bases, with 13 bases separating them. This CDR3 is CASSPSTGNGYTF. As DNA, the CDR3 is TGCGCCAGCAGCCCGTCGACAGGTAATGGCTACACCTTC.

V and J are TRBV13 and TRBJ1-2; TRBD1 aligns across 8 bases. Germline CDR1 reads PRHDT; CDR2 reads FYEKMQ (reference sequence). V shed 5 bases and J 9 bases; nucleotides not matched to a gene: 5. This CDR3 contains 12 residues. The CDR3 bases are TGTGCCAGCAGCATCGACAGGGGTAGCTACACCTTC. It is translated as CASSIDRGSYTF.

The rearrangement uses TRBV27 and TRBJ1-1; TRBD1 is a possible D gene (6 bases). The length of the CDR3 is 15 residues. Looked up from germline, CDR1 is MNHEY and CDR2 is SMNVEV (reference sequence). Trimming left V 2 bases short and J 8 bases short, with 18 bases between. CDR3 sequence reads: CASSLRYQGGREAFF. The CDR3 DNA reads TGTGCCAGCAGTTTACGATATCAAGGGGGAAGAGAAGCTTTCTTT.

This clone was seen only a few times. This chain uses TRBV19 with TRBJ1-2, with D perhaps matching TRBD1 (5 bases). The V end lost 5 bases, the J end lost 4 bases, and 11 bases lay between the germline ends. The CDR3 consists of 13 residues. CDR1 and CDR2 (germline): LNHDA, SQIVND (reference sequence). The CDR3 loop is CASSSRGLYGYTF. DNA of the CDR3: TGTGCCAGTAGTTCCCGGGGACTCTATGGCTACACCTTC.

The V call is TRBV2, the J call TRBJ1-1; 7 bases fit TRBD1. The CDR3 totals 15 residues. The germline CDR1 and CDR2 sequences are SNHLY and FYNNEI. Trimming removed 7 bases from V and 4 bases from J; junction bases left unmatched: 12. CDR3 DNA: TGTGCCAGCAAGAGGGGGCGGAATGGGAGCACTGAAGCTTTCTTT. It codes for CASKRGRNGSTEAFF. Looking up the rest from reference TRBV2 and TRBJ1-1 gives the full variable domain: EPEVTQTPSHQVTQMGQEVILRCVPISNHLYFYWYRQILGQKVEFLVSFYNNEISEKSEIFDDQFSVERPDGSNFTLKIRSTKLEDSAMYFCASKRGRNGSTEAFFGQGTRLTVV.

This CDR3 reads CASSPQGLETQYF. CDR3 nucleotides: TGTGCCAGCAGCCCGCAGGGGTTAGAGACCCAGTACTTC. This rearrangement joins TRBV5-4 to TRBJ2-5, with a tentative D call TRBD1 (6 bases). V was trimmed by 4 bases and J by 4 bases, leaving 11 bases between them. Germline V gene data show CDR1 as SGHNT and CDR2 as YYREEE (reference sequence). CDR3 length: 13 residues.

The chain links TRBV19 to TRBJ2-1; 10 nucleotides agree with TRBD2. Germline CDR1 reads LNHDA; CDR2 reads SQIVND (reference sequence). The CDR3 extends over 16 amino acids. The trim removed 4 bases at V and 4 bases at J, leaving 7 bases unmatched. CDR3 residues: CASSTSGGDLYNEQFF. CDR3 bases: TGTGCCAGTAGTACGAGCGGGGGGGACCTATACAATGAGCAGTTCTTC.

V gene TRBV19 combines with J gene TRBJ2-6; the D is unclear. The CDR3 length is 13 residues. Germline CDR1 is LNHDA and CDR2 is SQIVND (reference sequence). Between the trimmed V and J ends, which lost 8 bases and 1 base, there was a span of 6 bases. The CDR3 protein is CASHTSGANVLTF. Written as DNA, the CDR3 is TGTGCCAGTCACACATCTGGGGCCAACGTCCTGACTTTC. Combining the CDR3 with reference TRBV19 and TRBJ2-6 gives the whole variable domain DGGITQSPKYLFRKEGQNVTLSCEQNLNHDAMYWYRQDPGQGLRLIYYSQIVNDFQKGDIAEGYSVSREKKESFPLTVTSAQKNPTAFYLCASHTSGANVLTFGAGSRLTVL.

J is TRBJ1-4 and V is TRBV5-4; maybe TRBD1 (5 bases). Per germline, CDR1 SGHNT and CDR2 YYREEE (reference sequence). This CDR3 has 15 residues. The V end was cut by 4 bases, the J end by 2 bases, with 12 bases between. Here the CDR3 reads CASSEKKGTNEKLFF. CDR3 sequence (DNA): TGTGCCAGCAGCGAAAAGAAGGGGACTAATGAAAAACTGTTTTTT.

In this sample, this clone turned up a few times. The chain has TRBV19 and TRBJ2-3; 9 nucleotides align to TRBD1. J gave up 5 bases and V 3 bases, and 9 bases lay outside the gene matches. The CDR3 extends over 16 amino acids. Looked up from germline, CDR1 is LNHDA and CDR2 is SQIVND (reference sequence). The CDR3: CASSIQGQGEGDTQYF. CDR3 nucleotides: TGTGCCAGTAGTATCCAGGGACAGGGTGAAGGAGATACGCAGTATTTT.

The rearrangement uses TRBV11-2 and TRBJ2-7; tentative D call: TRBD1 (5 bases). Trimming left V 0 bases short and J 1 base short, with 10 bases between. Per germline, CDR1 SGHAT and CDR2 FQNNGV. This CDR3 has 15 residues. The CDR3 spells CASSLDLPGSYEQYF. In DNA, the CDR3 is TGTGCCAGCAGCTTAGATCTTCCAGGGTCCTACGAGCAGTACTTC.

V and J are TRBV4-1 and TRBJ1-3; D unresolved. Germline CDR1 MGHRA, CDR2 YSYEKL. The V end lost 4 bases, the J end lost 4 bases, and 17 bases lay between the germline ends. The CDR3 is 16 amino acids. CDR3 region: CASSPGEGKTGNTIYF. The CDR3 coding sequence is TGCGCCAGCAGCCCTGGGGAGGGTAAAACGGGAAACACCATATATTTT.

A few counts support this clone. This chain links TRBV11-2 with TRBJ2-7; 7 positions match TRBD2. The CDR3 runs to 13 residues. V was pared by 2 bases and J by 5 bases, with 3 bases of the junction left unmatched. Germline-derived CDR1 and CDR2 are SGHAT and FQNNGV. CDR3 in amino acids: CASSLIRGDEQYF. The CDR3, as DNA: TGTGCCAGCAGCTTAATTCGGGGGGACGAGCAGTACTTC.

This clone has a single count. The rearrangement links TRBV7-9 to TRBJ2-3; possibly TRBD1 for D (6 bases). This CDR3 has 14 residues. Germline assignment: CDR1 SEHNR and CDR2 FQNEAQ (reference sequence). Trimming shortened V by 7 bases and J by 5 bases, and 16 bases separated the two germline ends. DNA for the CDR3: TGTGCCAGCATAAATCAGGGGATTGGAGATACGCAGTATTTT. Protein: CASINQGIGDTQYF.

In its sample, this clone was seen a few times. The J gene is TRBJ2-5, the V gene TRBV7-9; tentatively, D is TRBD1 (7 bases). Trimming took off 5 bases at V and 4 bases at J, with 14 bases between the two ends. Germline values: CDR1 SEHNR, CDR2 FQNEAQ (reference sequence). This CDR3 is 14 amino acids long. The CDR3 region has the DNA TGTGCCAGCAGCCATCAGGGGGGAAGAGAGACCCAGTACTTC. It is translated as CASSHQGGRETQYF.

The J gene is TRBJ2-2, the V gene TRBV6-6, with TRBD2 matching over 8 bases. V lost 6 bases, J lost 1 base, and 4 bases stayed unmatched. The CDR3 runs 15 residues. Per germline, CDR1 MNHNY and CDR2 SVGAGI (reference sequence). CDR3: CASSPGGWNTGELFF. CDR3 nucleotide sequence: TGTGCCAGCAGCCCGGGGGGGTGGAACACCGGGGAGCTGTTTTTT.

Note on this clone: Lacking the conserved final phenylalanine or tryptophan, this CDR3 likely reflects a read error. Because the CDR3's place on the DNA is in doubt, the DNA is left out and the CDR3 is given as listed by TCRdb. The CDR3 loop reads CASSPGQGKWL. The rearrangement uses TRBV7-7 and TRBJ2-7; the D segment call TRBD1 is taken from the table without a DNA check. The CDR3 adds up to 11 amino acids, both ends counted. Germline CDR1 SSHAT, CDR2 FNYEAQ (reference sequence).

The chain has TRBV4-3 and TRBJ1-1; D is uncertain. V was shortened by 2 bases and J by 2 bases, with 6 bases between the two germline ends. This CDR3 is 13 amino acids long. Germline V CDR1 and CDR2: LGHNA, YSLEER. The CDR3 DNA sequence: TGCGCCAGCAGCCAAACACGAAACACTGAAGCTTTCTTT. It codes for CASSQTRNTEAFF.

The chain recombines TRBV7-9 with TRBJ1-6, with D possibly matching TRBD1 (5 bases). The germline V gene has CDR1 SEHNR and CDR2 FQNEAQ (reference sequence). CDR3 length: 14 residues. Trimming took 5 bases from V and 9 from J, leaving 14 bases between them. CDR3 in DNA: TGTGCCAGCAGCCCAGGGTCCATCGGTTCACCCCTCCACTTT. This translates into CASSPGSIGSPLHF.

V and J are TRBV11-3 and TRBJ2-1; the D is unclear. This CDR3 region has 17 residues. The germline CDR1 and CDR2 sequences are SGHNT and YENEEA. V gave up 1 base and J gave up 2 bases, with 15 bases separating them. The CDR3 sequence: CASSLGASLLTYNEQFF. The CDR3 DNA reads as TGTGCCAGCAGCTTAGGAGCCAGCCTACTAACCTACAATGAGCAGTTCTTC.

The V gene is TRBV5-6, the J gene TRBJ2-6; D is possibly TRBD1 (5 bases). Germline V CDR1 and CDR2: SGHDT, YYEEEE. The CDR3 is made up of 16 amino acids. V lost 5 bases, J lost 4 bases, and 16 bases lay in between. The CDR3 protein is CASRVAGAGGANVLTF. CDR3 DNA: TGTGCCAGCAGGGTGGCAGGCGCAGGGGGGGCCAACGTCCTGACTTTC.

The chain couples TRBV5-4 to TRBJ2-1; 9 bases agree with TRBD2. Germline V gives CDR1 SGHNT, CDR2 YYREEE (reference sequence). The junction had 10 bases not matched to a gene; V was cut back by 4 bases and J by 8 bases. The CDR3 loop spans 15 amino acids. The CDR3 DNA sequence: TGTGCCAGCAGCCGTGCGGGGGGGCTATACGATGAGCAGTTCTTC. Protein product: CASSRAGGLYDEQFF.